This record covers a single TCR beta chain. The clone's antigen remains unknown. The input lacks base qualities; no much larger clone sits a single base away. The sample originates from a study of T cell repertoires in cytomegalovirus infection (dated by TCRdb to between 2019 and 2020). Describing the broader study: Because public TCR beta signatures pointed to carriage of CMV infection together with the matching HLA type, the HLA type of each donor mattered for the analysis. Here is what the overall study found, with its caveats: The ex vivo response was dominated by HLA-C-restricted CMV-specific TCR beta clonotypes, which also provided the single most frequent clonotype in two of eight donors. In both this cohort and an independent cohort of 352 donors, the cumulative frequency of public TCR beta family members distinguished carriers of CMV infection plus the relevant HLA type.

The sequencer listed for this sample is Illumina HiSeq 1500. TCRdb reprocessed the public reads (quality trimming at Q25 with fastp, clone calling with MiXCR) and kept in-frame beta chains. Records with the same CDR3 protein are collapsed into one entry carrying the most frequent genes and DNA. This sample is represented by 290,000 or so distinct CDR3 sequences; about a quarter of them were singletons. The top ten clonotypes cover around 14% of the sample. There are 13 amino acids in the CDR3, from cysteine to phenylalanine inclusive. Just the 39-base CDR3 DNA is kept, in frame starting at base 1. Looking up the germline V gene yields CDR1 MDHEN and CDR2 SYDVKM. At the junction V is shortened by 3 bases and J by 3 bases, with 9 bases in between.

This clonotype was obtained from a human donor in good health (CMV status not recorded). Some clones in this sample may be carry-over from other donors' samples. The chain uses TRBV28 and TRBJ2-7; the D gene assignment is ambiguous. What was sequenced was PBMCs. The CDR3 region reads CASSFWHFYEQYF. The DNA is as follows: TGTGCCAGCAGTTTTTGGCATTTCTACGAGCAGTACTTC.